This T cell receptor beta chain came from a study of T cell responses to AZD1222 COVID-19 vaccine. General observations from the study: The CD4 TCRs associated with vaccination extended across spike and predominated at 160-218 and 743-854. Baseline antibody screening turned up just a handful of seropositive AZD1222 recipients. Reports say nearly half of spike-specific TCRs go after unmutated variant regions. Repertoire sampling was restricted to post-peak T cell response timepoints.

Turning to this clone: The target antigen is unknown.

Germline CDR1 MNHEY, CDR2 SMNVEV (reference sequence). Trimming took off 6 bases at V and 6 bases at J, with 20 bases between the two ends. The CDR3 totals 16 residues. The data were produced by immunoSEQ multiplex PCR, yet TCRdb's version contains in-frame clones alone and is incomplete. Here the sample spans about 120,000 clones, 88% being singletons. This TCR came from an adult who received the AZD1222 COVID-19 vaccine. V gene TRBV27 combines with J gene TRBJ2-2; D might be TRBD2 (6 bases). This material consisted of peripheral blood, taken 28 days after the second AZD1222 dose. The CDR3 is CASSRRPAGSSGELFF. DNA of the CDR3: TGTGCCAGCAGCCGCCGCCCGGCGGGGTCTTCCGGGGAGCTGTTTTTT.